This entry features one T cell receptor beta chain sequence. The sample is drawn from a study of cytomegalovirus exposure and HLA in healthy donors. Between the trimmed V and J ends, which lost 2 bases and 0 bases, there was a span of 10 bases. Looked up from germline, CDR1 is SGHVS and CDR2 is FQNEAQ. The CDR3 runs to 16 residues. PCR primers comprised 60 Vbeta and 13 Jbeta primers. Clones were read by immunoSEQ multiplex PCR, and TCRdb kept only the in-frame ones, dropping some. The sample consists of approximately 100,000 clones, over 70% of them appearing once. The origin of this receptor is a man aged 18 to 30 in good health and CMV-seropositive. The sequenced sample consisted of PBMCs. The chain has TRBV7-8 and TRBJ2-2; D call uncertain. The CDR3 DNA reads as TGTGCCAGCAGCTTATGGGCAGGAACGAACACCGGGGAGCTGTTTTTT. Protein: CASSLWAGTNTGELFF. The full variable domain, completed using reference TRBV7-8 and TRBJ2-2, is GAGVSQSPRYKVAKRGQDVALRCDPISGHVSLFWYQQALGQGPEFLTYFQNEAQLDKSGLPSDRFFAERPEGSVSTLKIQRTQQEDSAVYLCASSLWAGTNTGELFFGEGSRLTVL.